Reported below is one T cell receptor beta chain. CDR3 length equals 16 residues. Deletions cut 2 bases from V and 1 base from J, with 15 bases between. Germline V lookup: CDR1 GTSNPN, CDR2 SVGIG (reference sequence). Sequencing used immunoSEQ multiplex PCR; TCRdb keeps in-frame clones, though not all of them. The repertoire includes some 380,000 clones, 96% of them detected once, and approximately 0.32% sits in the top ten. These data are taken from a study of shared clonotypes between healthy human individuals. V usage is TRBV30 and J usage is TRBJ1-3, with D perhaps matching TRBD1 (6 bases). This TCR was recovered from a man aged 25 to 40 in good health. The source material was memory CD8+ T cells sorted from blood. Described subset: CD45RO+ cells pooled with CCR7-negative TemRA cells. Here the CDR3 DNA reads TGTGCCTGGAGTAGGAAGGGGGTTCGGTCTGGAAACACCATATATTTT. It specifies CAWSRKGVRSGNTIYF.